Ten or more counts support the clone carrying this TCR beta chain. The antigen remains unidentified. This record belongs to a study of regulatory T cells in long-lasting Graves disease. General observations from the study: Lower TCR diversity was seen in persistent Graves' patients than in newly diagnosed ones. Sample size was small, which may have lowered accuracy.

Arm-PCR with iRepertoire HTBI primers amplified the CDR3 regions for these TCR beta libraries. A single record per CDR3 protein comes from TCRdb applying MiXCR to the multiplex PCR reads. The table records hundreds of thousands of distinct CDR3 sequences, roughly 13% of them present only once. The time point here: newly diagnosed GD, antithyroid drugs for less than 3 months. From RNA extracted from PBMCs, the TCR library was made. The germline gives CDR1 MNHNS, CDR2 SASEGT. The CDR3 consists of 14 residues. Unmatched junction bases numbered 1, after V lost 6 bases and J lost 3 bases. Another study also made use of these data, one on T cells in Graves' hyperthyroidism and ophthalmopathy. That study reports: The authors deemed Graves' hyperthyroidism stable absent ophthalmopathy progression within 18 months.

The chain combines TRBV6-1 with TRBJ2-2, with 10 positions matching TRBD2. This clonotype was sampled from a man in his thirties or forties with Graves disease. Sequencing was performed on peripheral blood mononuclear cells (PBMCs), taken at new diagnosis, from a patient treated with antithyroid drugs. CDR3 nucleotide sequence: TGTGCCAGCAGCCTAGCGGGAGACACCGGGGAGCTGTTTTTT. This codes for CASSLAGDTGELFF.